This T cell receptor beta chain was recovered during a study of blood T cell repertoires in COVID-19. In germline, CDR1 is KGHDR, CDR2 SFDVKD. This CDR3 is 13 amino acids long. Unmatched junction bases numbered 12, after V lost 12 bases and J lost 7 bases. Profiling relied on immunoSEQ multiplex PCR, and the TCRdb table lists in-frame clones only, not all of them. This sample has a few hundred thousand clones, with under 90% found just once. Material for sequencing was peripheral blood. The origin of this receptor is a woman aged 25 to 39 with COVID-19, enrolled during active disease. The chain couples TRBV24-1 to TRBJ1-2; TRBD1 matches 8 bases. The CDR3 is CAAPTGGICGYTF. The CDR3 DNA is TGTGCCGCACCCACAGGGGGGATATGTGGCTACACCTTC.